The clone carrying this TCR beta chain was seen only once. Its antigen is currently unknown. The data stem from a study of Ad26.COV2.S vaccination and SARS-CoV-2 variants. Study-level points and caveats: Those who received vaccine or placebo ended up with similar non-spike TCR breadth. Researchers cautioned that TCR breadth and depth analyses may have underestimated total T cell responses. The authors reported substantial breadth in spike-specific CD8+ and CD4+ T cell responses after vaccination.

Sequencing used immunoSEQ multiplex PCR; TCRdb keeps in-frame clones, though not all of them. The data contain around 350,000 clones, about 90% of them singletons. This clonotype originated in a human donor who had recovered from COVID-19. Sequenced material: peripheral blood, taken after recovery from COVID-19.

CDR3 in DNA: TGTGCCAGCAGCTGGGGGACTAATGAAAAACTGTTTTTT. This encodes CASSWGTNEKLFF. This chain links TRBV7-9 with TRBJ1-4; weak D call: TRBD1 (5 bases). CDR3 size: 13 residues. Germline CDR1 and CDR2: SEHNR and FQNEAQ (reference sequence). V was cut by 4 bases and J by 2 bases, with 5 bases left in between.